The clone carrying this T cell receptor beta chain was found a few times. The antigen remains unidentified. The data were produced by immunoSEQ multiplex PCR, yet TCRdb's version contains in-frame clones alone and is incomplete. Among more than 110,000 clones listed, around nine tenths were seen once. J lost 10 bases, V lost 5 bases, and 10 bases had no gene match. There are 15 residues in the CDR3. Germline-derived CDR1 and CDR2 are MNHEY and SVGAGI. This sample is drawn from a study of T cell responses to AZD1222 COVID-19 vaccine. Study results and limitations: The study found vaccine-associated CD4 TCRs spanning spike, dominant at 160-218 and 743-854. When two AZD1222 doses had been given, Spike-specific TCR breadth and depth rose. Baseline antibody screening turned up just 6 or 7 seropositive AZD1222 recipients. Variant regions that are unmutated are reportedly the target of nearly half of spike-specific TCRs.

The starting material was peripheral blood, obtained on day 0 of AZD1222 vaccination. The receptor comes from an adult in good health. V and J are TRBV6-5 and TRBJ1-6; 8 nucleotides align to TRBD1. The CDR3 DNA is TGTGCCAGCAGTCTGGAGACAGGGGTCGGGTCACCCCTCCACTTT. Its protein product is CASSLETGVGSPLHF.